This passage covers 25 T cell receptor beta chains from one sample sequenced in a study of blood T cell repertoires in COVID-19. Assay used: immunoSEQ multiplex PCR; TCRdb lists only in-frame clones, some missing. The sample holds just over 650,000 clones; 75% to 90% are singletons and the top ten take approximately 0.3%. The specimen was peripheral blood. These receptors all come from a woman younger than 30 with acute or convalescent COVID-19.

The V call is TRBV7-6, the J call TRBJ2-1; unclear D gene. CDR1 is SGHVS, CDR2 FNYEAQ, per germline. The V and J ends lost 1 base and 4 bases respectively, with 5 bases between them. The CDR3 loop spans 13 amino acids. The CDR3 here is CASSLDNYNEQFF. The CDR3 bases are TGTGCCAGCAGCTTAGACAATTACAATGAGCAGTTCTTC.

This clone has only a few counts. The chain carries TRBV5-1 and TRBJ2-2, with D perhaps TRBD1 (5 bases). CDR1 is SGHRS, CDR2 YFSETQ, per germline. The V end was cut by 4 bases, the J end by 5 bases, with 18 bases between. This CDR3 is 16 amino acids long. The CDR3 DNA reads as TGCGCCAGCAGCCCCTTGTTAACGACAGCGACCGGGGAGCTGTTTTTT. Amino acids: CASSPLLTTATGELFF.

The chain has TRBV28 and TRBJ2-1; a possible D gene is TRBD2 (7 bases). Germline loops: CDR1 MDHEN, CDR2 SYDVKM. The CDR3 has 15 residues. V lost 5 bases and J 6 bases, leaving 17 bases between the germline ends. CDR3 DNA: TGTGCCAGCAGTGTCCCCGGGGGCGGGGGCAATGAGCAGTTCTTC. Amino acid sequence: CASSVPGGGGNEQFF.

V gene TRBV5-5 combines with J gene TRBJ1-1, with 7 bases aligning to TRBD1. The length of the CDR3 is 15 residues. V gave up 1 base and J gave up 4 bases; unmatched junction bases: 7. Germline CDR1 is SGHKS and CDR2 is YYEKEE (reference sequence). The CDR3 sequence: CASSLWGDSATEAFF. In DNA form, the CDR3 reads TGTGCCAGCAGCTTGTGGGGGGACAGTGCCACTGAAGCTTTCTTT. Based on the CDR3 plus reference TRBV5-5 and TRBJ1-1, the full variable domain is DAGVTQSPTHLIKTRGQQVTLRCSPISGHKSVSWYQQVLGQGPQFIFQYYEKEERGRGNFPDRFSARQFPNYSSELNVNALLLGDSALYLCASSLWGDSATEAFFGQGTRLTVV.

This clone was detected a few times. The chain has TRBV7-2 and TRBJ1-4, with D maybe TRBD1 (6 bases). The CDR3 loop spans 15 amino acids. The V end lost 4 bases, the J end lost 8 bases, and 17 bases lay between the germline ends. CDR1 is SGHTA, CDR2 FQGNSA, per germline. In DNA, the CDR3 is TGTGCCAGCAGCTCTACAGGGACGAACGGGGAAAAACTGTTTTTT. Protein product: CASSSTGTNGEKLFF.

This clone was counted a single time. The chain carries TRBV10-2 and TRBJ1-5, with D perhaps TRBD1 (6 bases). Between the trimmed V and J ends, which lost 9 bases and 3 bases, there was a span of 12 bases. CDR3 size: 13 residues. Germline lookup yields CDR1 WSHSY and CDR2 SAAADI. The CDR3 sequence: CARSTGLNQPQHF. CDR3 bases: TGCGCCAGGTCGACAGGCCTCAATCAGCCCCAGCATTTT.

The chain carries TRBV6-5 and TRBJ1-5; TRBD1 is a possible D gene (5 bases). The V end was cut by 6 bases, the J end by 3 bases, with 15 bases between. Looked up from germline, CDR1 is MNHEY and CDR2 is SVGAGI. The CDR3 loop spans 15 amino acids. CDR3 coding DNA: TGTGCCAGCAGCCCCGGACATGAAGTCAATCAGCCCCAGCATTTT. Encoded protein: CASSPGHEVNQPQHF.

V is TRBV27 and J is TRBJ2-1; 10 positions agree with TRBD2. Trimming cost V 8 bases and J 6 bases; bases outside gene matches: 7. Germline values: CDR1 MNHEY, CDR2 SMNVEV (reference sequence). The CDR3 has 14 amino acids. The DNA for the CDR3 is TGTGCCAGCGGGCTAGCGGGGGTACCCAATGAGCAGTTCTTC. It is translated as CASGLAGVPNEQFF.

The chain has TRBV7-2 and TRBJ1-2, with 11 bases fitting TRBD1. CDR3 length equals 16 residues. The ends lost 5 bases at V and 3 bases at J; junction bases unmatched: 8. Germline CDR1 SGHTA, CDR2 FQGNSA. In DNA, the CDR3 is TGTGCCAGCAGCCTCGAGCCGGGACAGGGGGACTATGGCTACACCTTC. Amino acid sequence: CASSLEPGQGDYGYTF.

The J gene is TRBJ1-4, the V gene TRBV3-1 (or the pseudogene TRBV3-2); 8 bases agree with TRBD1. CDR1 LGHDT and CDR2 YNNKEL come from the germline V gene (reference sequence). The V and J ends lost 8 bases and 5 bases, in that order; junction bases with no gene match: 7. CDR3 length: 14 amino acids. CDR3 sequence: CASRRDRRNEKLFF. Written as DNA, the CDR3 is TGTGCCAGCCGCCGGGACAGGCGGAATGAAAAACTGTTTTTT.

This clone was found once. The chain couples TRBV10-3 to TRBJ2-5, with 8 bases identical to TRBD1. Germline CDR1 ENHRY, CDR2 SYGVKD. CDR3 length equals 15 residues. V dropped 6 bases and J dropped 2; count of bases not matched to a gene: 8. The CDR3 DNA sequence: TGTGCCATCAGCCTGGGACAGGAACAACAAGAGACCCAGTACTTC. Amino acids: CAISLGQEQQETQYF.

The J gene is TRBJ1-2, the V gene TRBV20-1, with 10 positions matching TRBD1. The germline V gene has CDR1 DFQATT and CDR2 SNEGSKA (reference sequence). This CDR3 is built from 11 residues. J lost 9 bases, V lost 6 bases, and 4 bases had no gene match. CDR3 in amino acids: CSARQGASYTF. The CDR3 DNA reads as TGCAGTGCCCGACAGGGGGCAAGCTACACCTTC.

The genes are TRBV28 and TRBJ2-7; unclear D gene. The CDR3 length is 13 residues. Germline V lookup: CDR1 MDHEN, CDR2 SYDVKM. V lost 2 bases, J lost 2 bases, and 7 bases lay in between. The CDR3 sequence is CASSLAAAYEQYF. The CDR3 region has the DNA TGTGCCAGCAGTTTAGCGGCAGCCTACGAGCAGTACTTC.

The rearrangement uses TRBV6-2 or TRBV6-3 and TRBJ1-6; the D is unclear. The V and J ends lost 1 base and 6 bases respectively, with 7 bases between them. The CDR3 extends over 14 amino acids. The germline CDR1 and CDR2 sequences are MNHEY and SVGEGT. The CDR3 reads CASSYLTINSPLHF. CDR3 nucleotides: TGTGCCAGCAGTTACTTGACAATTAATTCACCCCTCCACTTT.

The chain joins TRBV4-1 to TRBJ1-2, with D maybe TRBD1 (6 bases). V lost 2 bases and J lost 8, with 15 bases in between. The CDR3 is 14 residues long. The germline V gene has CDR1 MGHRA and CDR2 YSYEKL. CDR3 coding DNA: TGCGCCAGCAGCCAATTACAGGGATTTGGAGGCTACACCTTC. It is translated as CASSQLQGFGGYTF.

This clone was seen once. The gene calls are TRBV7-9 and TRBJ1-1; a possible D gene is TRBD1 (6 bases). V lost 3 bases to trimming and J lost 4 bases, with 9 bases between them. CDR3 length: 13 amino acids. Germline CDR1 reads SEHNR; CDR2 reads FQNEAQ (reference sequence). The CDR3 region is CASSLEQGTEAFF. The DNA of the CDR3 is TGTGCCAGCAGCTTGGAACAGGGCACTGAAGCTTTCTTT.

This chain joins TRBV2 and TRBJ1-5; D gene ambiguous. Germline V gene lookup returns CDR1 SNHLY and CDR2 FYNNEI. The V end lost 2 bases, the J end lost 6 bases, and 8 bases lay between the germline ends. This CDR3 spans 13 amino acids. The DNA for the CDR3 is TGTGCCAGCAGTGAACAGGCAGGTCAGCCCCAGCATTTT. It codes for CASSEQAGQPQHF.

This chain connects TRBV9 to TRBJ2-3; no clear D. V was clipped by 4 bases and J by 3 bases, with 12 bases between them. CDR3 length equals 14 residues. Germline V gives CDR1 SGDLS, CDR2 YYNGEE. DNA of the CDR3: TGTGCCAGCAGCCCTCAACCCGGGACAGATACGCAGTATTTT. Translation gives CASSPQPGTDTQYF. Filled out from reference TRBV9 and TRBJ2-3, the complete variable domain reads DSGVTQTPKHLITATGQRVTLRCSPRSGDLSVYWYQQSLDQGLQFLIQYYNGEERAKGNILERFSAQQFPDLHSELNLSSLELGDSALYFCASSPQPGTDTQYFGPGTRLTVL.

CDR3 in amino acids: CASSGGDRTVDTQYF. The CDR3 DNA is TGTGCCAGCAGTGGAGGGGACAGAACTGTAGATACGCAGTATTTT. The chain recombines TRBV6-2 or TRBV6-3 with TRBJ2-3, with D tentatively TRBD1 (7 bases). Germline V gene lookup returns CDR1 MNHEY and CDR2 SVGEGT. Trimming cost V 5 bases and J 5 bases, with 17 bases left between them. The CDR3 covers 15 residues.

The chain links TRBV13 to TRBJ1-6; TRBD1 aligns across 10 bases. The CDR3 is 15 residues long. The germline V gene has CDR1 PRHDT and CDR2 FYEKMQ (reference sequence). J was trimmed by 8 bases and V by 1 base; bases with no gene match: 2. As DNA, the CDR3 is TGTGCCAGCAGCTTAGCCGGGACAGGGGATTCACCCCTCCACTTT. The encoded protein is CASSLAGTGDSPLHF.

The chain has TRBV4-1 and TRBJ1-6; D is possibly TRBD1 (5 bases). Germline CDR1 is MGHRA and CDR2 is YSYEKL. V was shortened by 0 bases and J by 8 bases, with 11 bases between the two germline ends. The CDR3 spans 15 residues. In DNA form, the CDR3 reads TGCGCCAGCAGCCAAGATGAGCAGGGATATTCACCCCTCCACTTT. Its translation: CASSQDEQGYSPLHF.

This sequence joins TRBV7-2 and TRBJ2-1; the match to TRBD2 covers 12 bases. CDR1 SGHTA and CDR2 FQGNSA come from the germline V gene. With 5 bases clipped from V and 6 bases from J, the junction kept 5 bases outside the gene matches. CDR3 size: 15 residues. CDR3 bases: TGTGCCAGCAGCGTTACTAGCGGGGGGCTCAATGAGCAGTTCTTC. Translating it yields CASSVTSGGLNEQFF.

The chain employs TRBV24-1 and TRBJ1-2, with TRBD1 matching 8 bases. Looked up from germline, CDR1 is KGHDR and CDR2 is SFDVKD. Trimming cost V 3 bases and J 6 bases; bases outside gene matches: 5. This CDR3 region has 14 residues. As DNA, the CDR3 is TGTGCCACCAGTGATGAAAGGACAGGGAATGGCTACACCTTC. It translates to CATSDERTGNGYTF.

This chain connects TRBV4-1 to TRBJ2-5, with 11 bases fitting TRBD2. Germline CDR1 reads MGHRA; CDR2 reads YSYEKL. V was pared by 4 bases and J by 3 bases, with 4 bases of the junction left unmatched. The CDR3 contains 15 residues. CDR3 in amino acids: CASSPASGGKETQYF. CDR3 in DNA: TGCGCCAGCAGCCCAGCTAGCGGGGGGAAAGAGACCCAGTACTTC.

This clone showed up just once. V and J are TRBV10-3 and TRBJ2-7; 8 nucleotides align to TRBD1. CDR3 size: 16 residues. V was clipped by 3 bases and J by 3 bases; unmatched bases: 10. CDR1 ENHRY and CDR2 SYGVKD come from the germline V gene. In DNA form, the CDR3 reads TGTGCCATCAGTGATCCCAATACAGGGGGGAACTACGAGCAGTACTTC. Its translation is CAISDPNTGGNYEQYF.